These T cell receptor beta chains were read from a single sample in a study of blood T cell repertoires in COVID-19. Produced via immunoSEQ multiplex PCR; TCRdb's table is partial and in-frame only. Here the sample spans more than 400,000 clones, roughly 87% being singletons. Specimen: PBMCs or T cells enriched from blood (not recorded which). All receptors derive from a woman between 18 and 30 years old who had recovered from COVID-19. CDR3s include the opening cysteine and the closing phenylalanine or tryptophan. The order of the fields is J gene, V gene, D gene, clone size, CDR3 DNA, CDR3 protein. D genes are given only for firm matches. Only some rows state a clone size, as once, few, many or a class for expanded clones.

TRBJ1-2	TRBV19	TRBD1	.	TGTGCCAGTAGTAACCGGACAGGGGCGGATGGCTACACCTTC	CASSNRTGADGYTF
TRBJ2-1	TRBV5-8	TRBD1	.	TGTGCCAGCAGCTTTAGGGGACAGGGAGATGAGCAGTTCTTC	CASSFRGQGDEQFF
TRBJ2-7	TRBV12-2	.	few	TGTGCAAGTCGCTTAGACAGGGCCTACGAGCAGTACTTC	CASRLDRAYEQYF
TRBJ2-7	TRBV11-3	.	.	TGTGCCAGCAGCTTCGGACAGTCCTACGAGCAGTACTTC	CASSFGQSYEQYF
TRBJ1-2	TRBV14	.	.	TGTGCCAGCAGCCGCCGGGGTGCAGGGGAAGGGGATGGCTACACCTTC	CASSRRGAGEGDGYTF
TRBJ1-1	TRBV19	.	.	TGTGCCACCTCTACTCCGGGAGATCGGGCTTTCTTT	CATSTPGDRAFF
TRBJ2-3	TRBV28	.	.	TGTGCCAGCAGTTTATCCCTGGGGAGGGATACGCAGTATTTT	CASSLSLGRDTQYF
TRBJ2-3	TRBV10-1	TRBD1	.	TGCGCCAGCAGTGAGTCCGGACAGGAGGAAGATACGCAGTATTTT	CASSESGQEEDTQYF
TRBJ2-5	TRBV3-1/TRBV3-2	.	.	TGTGCCAGCAGCCAACTTGGACAGTTACAAGAGACCCAGTACTTC	CASSQLGQLQETQYF
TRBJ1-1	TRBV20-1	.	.	TGCAGTGCTACCGGGACAGAAGCTTTCTTT	CSATGTEAFF